The 24 T cell receptor beta chains reported below all come from one sample, sequenced in a study of PD-L1 blockade in urothelial cancer. Noted time point: peripheral blood 6 weeks after treatment start. TCRdb's table, derived via immunoSEQ multiplex PCR, lists solely in-frame clones and lacks some. The sample contains about 120,000 clones, roughly 91% of which appear only once. Sequenced here: PBMCs, sampled around atezolizumab (anti-PD-L1) treatment. These receptors were collected from a man aged 55 to 70 with urothelial cancer.

V usage is TRBV11-2 and J usage is TRBJ2-5, with 8 positions matching TRBD2. Germline V gene sequence: CDR1 SGHAT, CDR2 FQNNGV. The ends lost 7 bases at V and 9 bases at J; junction bases unmatched: 10. The CDR3 extends over 13 amino acids. The CDR3 is CASTPGGDGAQYF. CDR3 nucleotides: TGTGCCAGCACCCCGGGAGGGGACGGGGCCCAGTACTTC.

This clone was picked up a small number of times. The rearrangement uses TRBV7-2 and TRBJ2-1, with 9 bases aligning to TRBD2. The CDR3 contains 15 residues. Germline-derived CDR1 and CDR2 are SGHTA and FQGNSA. The ends lost 4 bases at V and 3 bases at J; junction bases unmatched: 4. CDR3 residues: CASSSLAGVYNEQFF. As DNA, the CDR3 is TGTGCCAGCAGCTCACTAGCGGGTGTCTACAATGAGCAGTTCTTC. The whole variable domain, remainder taken from reference TRBV7-2 and TRBJ2-1, is GAGVSQSPSNKVTEKGKDVELRCDPISGHTALYWYRQSLGQGLEFLIYFQGNSAPDKSGLPSDRFSAERTGGSVSTLTIQRTQQEDSAVYLCASSSLAGVYNEQFFGPGTRLTVL.

The gene calls are TRBV2 and TRBJ2-5; 10 bases fit TRBD1. Germline CDR1 reads SNHLY; CDR2 reads FYNNEI. The CDR3 totals 16 residues. V lost 6 bases and J lost 4; bases outside the gene matches: 11. CDR3 bases: TGTGCCAGCAGCAGGGACAGGGGAGGATCCGGAGAGACCCAGTACTTC. Its protein is CASSRDRGGSGETQYF.

This clone was observed a handful of times. CDR3 in DNA: TGTGCCAGTAGTATAGTTACAGGGGGGACCGGGGAGCTGTTTTTT. Translating it yields CASSIVTGGTGELFF. The chain couples TRBV19 to TRBJ2-2; 8 bases fit TRBD1. CDR1 and CDR2 from the germline V gene are LNHDA and SQIVND (reference sequence). The ends lost 1 base at V and 5 bases at J; junction bases unmatched: 3. CDR3 length: 15 amino acids.

CDR3 nucleotides: TGTGCCAGCAGCCCAAGACTAGCGGGGCGCCAGAATGAGCAGTTCTTC. Its protein product is CASSPRLAGRQNEQFF. This sequence joins TRBV27 and TRBJ2-1; 11 nucleotides agree with TRBD2. Per the germline V gene, CDR1 is MNHEY and CDR2 is SMNVEV (reference sequence). CDR3 size: 16 residues. Germline trimming cut 6 bases from V and 7 bases from J; bases unmatched to any gene: 11.

The table lists this clone with a count of one. In DNA form, the CDR3 reads TGTGCCAGCAGTTATAGGGACAGGGAAGGCTATGGCTACACCTTC. Protein: CASSYRDREGYGYTF. The chain couples TRBV28 to TRBJ1-2; TRBD1 agrees at 9 bases. V trimming: 4 bases; J trimming: 4 bases; junction bases outside the gene matches: 7. In germline, CDR1 is MDHEN, CDR2 SYDVKM. The CDR3 contains 15 residues.

This chain uses TRBV29-1 with TRBJ1-2; D is possibly TRBD1 (6 bases). Germline assignment: CDR1 SQVTM and CDR2 ANQGSEA. The CDR3 has 15 residues. V was cut by 3 bases and J by 4 bases, with 18 bases left in between. The DNA of the CDR3 is TGCAGCGTTGACAAACGGGGGAGGGGGACCTATGGCTACACCTTC. Translation gives CSVDKRGRGTYGYTF.

The V gene is TRBV6-1, the J gene TRBJ1-2; the D gene is possibly TRBD1 (6 bases). Trimming removed 6 bases at V and 5 bases at J, with 16 bases between. Germline V gene sequence: CDR1 MNHNS, CDR2 SASEGT. The CDR3 is 14 residues long. The CDR3 sequence: CASRETGGPYGYTF. In DNA, the CDR3 is TGTGCCAGCAGGGAGACAGGCGGTCCTTATGGCTACACCTTC.

The J gene is TRBJ1-1, the V gene TRBV28; D is ambiguous. The CDR3 covers 13 residues. The V gene's germline CDR1 is MDHEN and CDR2 SYDVKM. V lost 8 bases to trimming and J lost 4 bases, with 14 bases between them. The CDR3 loop is CASGPAGGTEAFF. Here the CDR3 DNA reads TGTGCCAGCGGCCCAGCGGGAGGCACTGAAGCTTTCTTT.

The V and J genes are TRBV5-1 and TRBJ1-2; 7 positions match TRBD1. The germline CDR1 and CDR2 sequences are SGHRS and YFSETQ. The CDR3 consists of 14 residues. The ends lost 0 bases at V and 5 bases at J; junction bases unmatched: 4. This chain's CDR3 is CASSLGDSSYGYTF. CDR3 nucleotides: TGCGCCAGCAGCTTGGGGGACAGTAGTTATGGCTACACCTTC.

J is TRBJ2-1 and V is TRBV4-3; TRBD2 matches 7 bases. Germline V gene lookup returns CDR1 LGHNA and CDR2 YSLEER. The trim removed 0 bases at V and 4 bases at J, leaving 6 bases unmatched. The CDR3 spans 16 residues. CDR3 region: CASSQDSGGGYNEQFF. The CDR3 region has the DNA TGCGCCAGCAGCCAAGACAGTGGGGGGGGATACAATGAGCAGTTCTTC.

The chain is built from TRBV15 and TRBJ2-1; D gene unclear. With 3 bases removed from V and 8 bases from J, the gap between germline ends came to 8 bases. Per germline, CDR1 LNHNV and CDR2 YYDKDF (reference sequence). The CDR3 totals 12 residues. This CDR3 is CATSRSRDEQFF. The CDR3 DNA is TGTGCCACCAGCAGGTCCCGCGATGAGCAGTTCTTC.

This chain links TRBV30 with TRBJ1-1; possibly TRBD1 for D (5 bases). The CDR3 extends over 13 amino acids. Between the trimmed V and J ends, which lost 5 bases and 1 base, there was a span of 11 bases. Germline CDR1 is GTSNPN and CDR2 is SVGIG (reference sequence). The CDR3 sequence is CAWDGGWNTEAFF. As DNA, the CDR3 is TGTGCCTGGGACGGGGGATGGAACACTGAAGCTTTCTTT.

The J gene is TRBJ2-5, the V gene TRBV27; TRBD1 might be the D (5 bases). Germline V lookup: CDR1 MNHEY, CDR2 SMNVEV (reference sequence). V lost 0 bases and J 1 base, leaving 24 bases between the germline ends. CDR3 size: 20 residues. The CDR3 DNA sequence: TGTGCCAGCAGTTTATCGAATTCTCCTGTGGTACAGGCGTTCCAAGAGACCCAGTACTTC. It is translated as CASSLSNSPVVQAFQETQYF.

The chain couples TRBV14 to TRBJ2-5; 7 nucleotides match TRBD2. The germline gives CDR1 SGHDN, CDR2 FVKESK. The CDR3 loop spans 15 amino acids. The J segment lost 2 bases and the V segment lost 8 bases, leaving 11 bases of the junction unmatched. The CDR3 coding sequence is TGTGCCAGCGCCTCCTTGGGAGGGTGGCAAGAGACCCAGTACTTC. This translates into CASASLGGWQETQYF. Full variable domain (missing parts from reference TRBV14 and TRBJ2-5): EAGVTQFPSHSVIEKGQTVTLRCDPISGHDNLYWYRRVMGKEIKFLLHFVKESKQDESGMPNNRFLAERTGGTYSTLKVQPAELEDSGVYFCASASLGGWQETQYFGPGTRLLVL.

The chain's CDR3 is CASSPRTGGNNNQPQHF. The DNA for the CDR3 is TGTGCCAGCTCACCTCGGACAGGGGGCAACAACAATCAGCCCCAGCATTTT. The gene calls are TRBV18 and TRBJ1-5, with TRBD1 identical over 11 bases. Germline V gene lookup returns CDR1 KGHSH and CDR2 LQKENI. This CDR3 comprises 17 residues. J gave up 3 bases and V 3 bases, and 7 bases lay outside the gene matches.

The rearrangement joins TRBV6-1 to TRBJ1-2; D may be TRBD1 (5 bases). This CDR3 has 15 amino acids. Germline loops: CDR1 MNHNS, CDR2 SASEGT. Trimming removed 3 bases at V and 4 bases at J, with 15 bases between. CDR3 in DNA: TGTGCCAGCAGTGAGCTCTCCGGGACTTCCTATGGCTACACCTTC. Its translation: CASSELSGTSYGYTF.

The rearrangement joins TRBV9 to TRBJ2-1; weak D call: TRBD1 (5 bases). The V and J ends lost 0 bases and 3 bases respectively, with 13 bases between them. Germline V CDR1 and CDR2: SGDLS, YYNGEE. This CDR3 has 16 amino acids. The CDR3 DNA follows: TGTGCCAGCAGCGTAGGAGTACAGGCGAACTACAATGAGCAGTTCTTC. Translation: CASSVGVQANYNEQFF.

The gene calls are TRBV9 and TRBJ2-5; 8 bases align to TRBD2. Unmatched junction bases numbered 11, after V lost 3 bases and J lost 4 bases. The length of the CDR3 is 16 residues. Germline loops: CDR1 SGDLS, CDR2 YYNGEE. In nucleotides, the CDR3 is TGTGCCAGCAGCGCCCTACGGGCGGGGGGCGCAGAGACCCAGTACTTC. Its translation: CASSALRAGGAETQYF.

This clone was recorded many times. The chain recombines TRBV11-2 with TRBJ1-1, with 10 bases that match TRBD1. Germline trimming cut 5 bases from V and 3 bases from J; bases unmatched to any gene: 6. Germline CDR1 SGHAT, CDR2 FQNNGV. This CDR3 spans 15 amino acids. The CDR3 region is CASSATGGGDTEAFF. CDR3 nucleotide sequence: TGTGCCAGCAGCGCGACAGGGGGCGGTGACACTGAAGCTTTCTTT.

This clone came up once. The chain joins TRBV19 to TRBJ2-3; 9 nucleotides align to TRBD1. The J segment lost 4 bases and the V segment lost 1 base, leaving 0 bases of the junction unmatched. There are 14 residues in the CDR3. Germline loops: CDR1 LNHDA, CDR2 SQIVND (reference sequence). CDR3 nucleotides: TGTGCCAGTAGTATAGGGACAGGGGCAGATACGCAGTATTTT. It specifies CASSIGTGADTQYF.

The chain carries TRBV2 and TRBJ1-3; no reliable D call. V lost 8 bases and J 0 bases, leaving 8 bases between the germline ends. CDR3 length equals 13 residues. The V gene's germline CDR1 is SNHLY and CDR2 FYNNEI. CDR3 loop: CASQYYSGNTIYF. In DNA form, the CDR3 reads TGTGCCAGCCAGTACTACTCTGGAAACACCATATATTTT.

The chain has TRBV5-1 and TRBJ2-3; maybe TRBD2 (6 bases). The germline V gene encodes CDR1 SGHRS and CDR2 YFSETQ. Trimming removed 5 bases from V and 2 bases from J, with 18 bases in between. The CDR3 runs to 16 residues. DNA of the CDR3: TGCGCCAGCAGTCCATTGCGGGACCCCTTCACAGATACGCAGTATTTT. Protein sequence: CASSPLRDPFTDTQYF.

V gene TRBV7-2 combines with J gene TRBJ1-2; maybe TRBD1 (5 bases). In germline, CDR1 is SGHTA, CDR2 FQGNSA. V was pared by 3 bases and J by 2 bases, with 13 bases between. The CDR3 runs 15 residues. The CDR3 coding sequence is TGTGCCAGCAGCTTCGACAGCACCCCGAACTATGGCTACACCTTC. It is translated as CASSFDSTPNYGYTF.